Below are 20 T cell receptor beta chains sequenced from a single sample in a study of beta chain features in type 1 diabetes. Reverse transcription of all isolated RNA meant that expressed TCRB transcripts were sequenced. Repertoires were generated with immunoSEQ multiplex PCR, while TCRdb's copy carries only in-frame clones and drops some. This table has fewer than 500,000 clones, roughly 14% appearing once. Source material: naive CD4+ T cells from blood. Every receptor here comes from a man under 40 in good health.

The chain uses TRBV11-3 and TRBJ1-1; D not resolved. The V end was cut by 3 bases, the J end by 8 bases, with 16 bases between. CDR1 is SGHNT and CDR2 is YENEEA in the germline V gene. CDR3 length: 14 amino acids. CDR3 in DNA: TGTGCCAGCAGCTTCCTAGGACTAGGCGGAGAAGCTTTCTTT. Translation: CASSFLGLGGEAFF.

J is TRBJ1-5 and V is TRBV7-9; 8 bases align to TRBD1. The germline gives CDR1 SEHNR, CDR2 FQNEAQ (reference sequence). J lost 1 base, V lost 5 bases, and 4 bases had no gene match. CDR3 length: 15 amino acids. The chain's CDR3 is CASSLTGVSNQPQHF. CDR3 DNA sequence: TGTGCCAGCAGCCTGACAGGGGTGAGCAATCAGCCCCAGCATTTT. The whole variable domain, remainder taken from reference TRBV7-9 and TRBJ1-5, is DTGVSQNPRHKITKRGQNVTFRCDPISEHNRLYWYRQTLGQGPEFLTYFQNEAQLEKSRLLSDRFSAERPKGSFSTLEIQRTEQGDSAMYLCASSLTGVSNQPQHFGDGTRLSIL.

The chain employs TRBV25-1 and TRBJ1-1, with D possibly matching TRBD1 (5 bases). With 1 base removed from V and 3 bases from J, the gap between germline ends came to 12 bases. The CDR3 has 15 amino acids. Germline CDR1 MGHDK, CDR2 SYGVNS. CDR3 residues: CASSESGDLYTEAFF. CDR3 DNA sequence: TGTGCCAGCAGTGAATCGGGGGATTTGTACACTGAAGCTTTCTTT.

The sample holds a few counts of this clone. The V gene is TRBV27, the J gene TRBJ2-3, with 9 bases matching TRBD1. V shed 3 bases and J 3 bases; nucleotides not matched to a gene: 4. Germline CDR1 MNHEY, CDR2 SMNVEV (reference sequence). The CDR3 totals 15 residues. CDR3 in DNA: TGTGCCAGCAGTTTTCTGGGACAGGGAACAGATACGCAGTATTTT. This sequence encodes CASSFLGQGTDTQYF.

This rearrangement joins TRBV27 to TRBJ1-1, with D maybe TRBD1 (6 bases). The V end was cut by 6 bases, the J end by 5 bases, with 16 bases between. The germline CDR1 and CDR2 sequences are MNHEY and SMNVEV (reference sequence). The length of the CDR3 is 14 residues. The CDR3 is CASRPRGRGTEAFF. CDR3 nucleotides: TGTGCCAGCAGGCCCCGGGGGCGAGGGACTGAAGCTTTCTTT.

This clone was detected only a few times. The chain links TRBV7-9 to TRBJ2-5, with 12 bases fitting TRBD2. The V and J ends lost 2 bases and 5 bases, in that order; junction bases with no gene match: 6. This CDR3 has 16 residues. The germline V gene encodes CDR1 SEHNR and CDR2 FQNEAQ (reference sequence). CDR3 region: CASSLLAGGPLETQYF. DNA of the CDR3: TGTGCCAGCAGCTTACTAGCGGGAGGGCCCTTGGAGACCCAGTACTTC.

The chain has TRBV2 and TRBJ2-2, with no clear D. The CDR3 is 15 residues long. Germline CDR1 SNHLY, CDR2 FYNNEI. The V and J ends lost 1 base and 2 bases respectively, with 8 bases between them. This chain's CDR3 is CASSEGRKNTGELFF. The CDR3 coding sequence is TGTGCCAGCAGTGAAGGCCGAAAAAACACCGGGGAGCTGTTTTTT.

This clone appeared many times. The CDR3 bases are TGCAGCGTATTGAAGGGCGGGAGAGGAAATGAGCAGTTCTTC. Residues: CSVLKGGRGNEQFF. The chain is built from TRBV29-1 and TRBJ2-1, with TRBD2 matching over 7 bases. The CDR3 sequence is 14 residues long. Unmatched junction bases numbered 12, after V lost 6 bases and J lost 7 bases. The germline gives CDR1 SQVTM, CDR2 ANQGSEA.

The J gene is TRBJ2-1, the V gene TRBV11-2; 7 positions agree with TRBD1. V was pared by 4 bases and J by 7 bases, with 10 bases of the junction left unmatched. CDR1 is SGHAT and CDR2 is FQNNGV in the germline V gene. The CDR3 runs 15 residues. Here the CDR3 DNA reads TGTGCCAGCAGCTCCTTGGACAGGAGGCTAAATGAGCAGTTCTTC. It is translated as CASSSLDRRLNEQFF.

The sample holds a few counts of this clone. This chain connects TRBV7-2 to TRBJ2-5; TRBD2 aligns across 12 bases. V shed 5 bases, J shed 5 bases, and the junction held 12 bases outside the gene matches. This CDR3 has 17 amino acids. Germline lookup yields CDR1 SGHTA and CDR2 FQGNSA. The CDR3 DNA reads TGTGCCAGCAGCATTGATCTAGCGGGGGGGCTTTTGGAGACCCAGTACTTC. Translating gives CASSIDLAGGLLETQYF.

The chain employs TRBV6-1 and TRBJ2-1, with TRBD2 matching 13 bases. The ends lost 7 bases at V and 5 bases at J; junction bases unmatched: 5. The CDR3 covers 15 residues. The germline CDR1 and CDR2 sequences are MNHNS and SASEGT. This chain's CDR3 is CASKLAGGHHNEQFF. The DNA of the CDR3 is TGTGCCAGCAAACTAGCGGGGGGGCACCACAATGAGCAGTTCTTC.

This clone showed up just a few times. The chain's CDR3 is CASSSLPGQGTDGYTF. The DNA for the CDR3 is TGTGCCAGCAGCTCGTTGCCTGGTCAGGGGACAGATGGCTACACCTTC. This chain links TRBV7-6 with TRBJ1-2; 7 bases match TRBD1. The CDR3 is made up of 16 amino acids. After removal of 4 bases from V and 6 bases from J, the junction contained 14 bases not matched to a gene. The germline V gene has CDR1 SGHVS and CDR2 FNYEAQ.

For the CDR3, the DNA is TGTGCCTGGACTAACCACGGGCAGGGGAATTCACCCCTCCACTTT. This encodes CAWTNHGQGNSPLHF. V gene TRBV30 combines with J gene TRBJ1-6; D might be TRBD1 (6 bases). The V and J ends lost 4 bases and 7 bases respectively, with 17 bases between them. In germline, CDR1 is GTSNPN, CDR2 SVGIG (reference sequence). The CDR3 spans 15 residues.

The chain uses TRBV7-2 and TRBJ2-3; 7 bases are a match to TRBD2. The CDR3 runs to 15 residues. Germline CDR1 and CDR2: SGHTA and FQGNSA. Trimming took 5 bases from V and 6 from J; bases not matched to a gene: 11. The CDR3 is CASSPGGSVGDTQYF. The CDR3 region has the DNA TGTGCCAGCAGCCCGGGGGGAAGCGTAGGGGATACGCAGTATTTT.

This chain uses TRBV11-2 with TRBJ1-5; D might be TRBD1 (5 bases). This CDR3 has 14 amino acids. The V end was cut by 5 bases, the J end by 6 bases, with 14 bases between. Looked up from germline, CDR1 is SGHAT and CDR2 is FQNNGV. DNA for the CDR3: TGTGCCAGCAGCCCTCGGGCGGGGACTCAGCCCCAGCATTTT. As protein: CASSPRAGTQPQHF.

This chain uses TRBV5-1 with TRBJ2-3; 7 bases line up with TRBD2. V was pared by 3 bases and J by 6 bases, with 10 bases of the junction left unmatched. Looked up from germline, CDR1 is SGHRS and CDR2 is YFSETQ. This CDR3 contains 15 residues. Here the CDR3 reads CASSSRAGDGDTQYF. In DNA, the CDR3 is TGCGCCAGCAGCTCCCGGGCGGGGGATGGGGATACGCAGTATTTT.

The V gene is TRBV4-3, the J gene TRBJ2-1; 10 positions agree with TRBD1. V trimming: 3 bases; J trimming: 4 bases; junction bases outside the gene matches: 3. This CDR3 contains 15 residues. The germline V gene encodes CDR1 LGHNA and CDR2 YSLEER. CDR3 DNA: TGCGCCAGCAGCCAGGGACAGGGGTCATACAATGAGCAGTTCTTC. Amino acids: CASSQGQGSYNEQFF.

This clone was detected only a few times. The rearrangement uses TRBV4-2 and TRBJ2-1; the D is unclear. With 1 base removed from V and 0 bases from J, the gap between germline ends came to 13 bases. Germline-derived CDR1 and CDR2 are LGHNA and YNFKEQ. The CDR3 loop spans 17 amino acids. The CDR3, as DNA: TGTGCCAGCAGCCAAGGTCAAGGAGCGTGCTCCTACAATGAGCAGTTCTTC. It encodes CASSQGQGACSYNEQFF.

The V call is TRBV30, the J call TRBJ2-3; 11 bases are a match to TRBD2. The CDR3 loop spans 15 amino acids. CDR1 and CDR2 from the germline V gene are GTSNPN and SVGIG (reference sequence). The ends lost 2 bases at V and 6 bases at J; junction bases unmatched: 7. The CDR3 protein is CAWSKKLAGADTQYF. The CDR3, as DNA: TGTGCCTGGAGTAAGAAACTAGCGGGAGCGGATACGCAGTATTTT.

This clone came up a few times. This rearrangement joins TRBV20-1 to TRBJ2-3; D possibly corresponds to TRBD2 (5 bases). CDR1 and CDR2 (germline): DFQATT, SNEGSKA (reference sequence). V lost 5 bases to trimming and J lost 6 bases, with 9 bases between them. The CDR3 covers 11 residues. The CDR3 protein is CSALTGDTQYF. CDR3 nucleotide sequence: TGCAGTGCTTTGACGGGGGATACGCAGTATTTT.